This T cell receptor (beta chain) was captured in a study of T cell responses to AZD1222 COVID-19 vaccine. Broader study findings: The donors showed a predominance of white British ancestry and of females, with possible underestimation of clonal diversity.

The CDR3 length is 17 residues. Germline V gene sequence: CDR1 SGHTA, CDR2 FQGNSA. V shed 3 bases, J shed 0 bases, and the junction held 4 bases outside the gene matches. With regard to this clone: Its cognate antigen is unknown.

Sequencing used immunoSEQ multiplex PCR; TCRdb keeps in-frame clones, though not all of them. The repertoire holds about 31,000 clones, with approximately 87% as singletons. Recipients boosted at about 4 weeks or about 12 weeks are pooled. This receptor was identified in an adult who received the AZD1222 COVID-19 vaccine. Sequencing was performed on peripheral blood, taken 28 days after the second AZD1222 dose. This chain connects TRBV7-2 to TRBJ2-3; 12 nucleotides agree with TRBD2. The CDR3 here is CASSLSGTSGSTDTQYF. CDR3 sequence (DNA): TGTGCCAGCAGCTTGTCCGGGACTAGCGGGAGCACAGATACGCAGTATTTT.